Listed below are T cell receptor beta chains from one sample, sequenced in a study of T-cell memory formation after mild COVID-19. TCRdb used MiXCR to reprocess the 5' RACE reads, holding one entry per CDR3 protein. The sample has 540,000 or so distinct CDR3 sequences; around 20% are singletons. Sample: PBMCs or a T cell subset sorted from them (not recorded which). Receptor source: an adult woman who had mild COVID-19 (a few samples of this study predate the infection). Cell type and time point are not known. CDR3s leave out the opening cysteine and the closing phenylalanine or tryptophan. The D gene is left open where the match is weak.

j_call v_call d_call cdr3_aa
TRBJ2-7 TRBV4-1 - ASSQGGRNPYEQY
TRBJ2-5 TRBV5-1 - ASSLVANQETQY
TRBJ2-7 TRBV12-3/TRBV12-4 - ASSLGQIYPPKDEQY
TRBJ1-6 TRBV4-2 - ASSQDHGGNLH
TRBJ1-2 TRBV5-8 - ASSLFGRKNYGYT
TRBJ1-4 TRBV7-9 TRBD1 ASSPRDSRSGLNEKLF
TRBJ2-7 TRBV19 - STAQTSRYYEQY
TRBJ1-6 TRBV6-6 - ASSRGQKNSPLH
TRBJ2-3 TRBV5-1 TRBD2 ASIRTSGSTDTQY
TRBJ2-1 TRBV11-3 TRBD2 ASSLLPSGSLPYNEQF
TRBJ1-1 TRBV20-1 - SARVPGQNTEAF
TRBJ2-1 TRBV4-3 TRBD2 ASSHRDYHHEQF
TRBJ2-1 TRBV29-1 - SVETGLAPGNEQF
TRBJ2-7 TRBV29-1 - SVSEFNYEQY
TRBJ2-3 TRBV12-3/TRBV12-4 TRBD2 ASSFQREAATDTQY
TRBJ1-3 TRBV3-1 TRBD1 ASSNRQGAGNTIY
TRBJ1-5 TRBV5-5 TRBD1 ASSLDIGTGGYSNQPQH
TRBJ1-5 TRBV4-1 - ASSQDVNQPQH
TRBJ2-5 TRBV5-1 TRBD1 ASSSNDRVWETQY
TRBJ2-2 TRBV7-2 - ASSLDDGVRYTGELF
TRBJ2-5 TRBV18 - ASSPPGSVWIQY
TRBJ2-7 TRBV6-5 - ASSYDPTAYEQY
TRBJ1-5 TRBV12-3/TRBV12-4 - ATQALERNQPQH
TRBJ2-1 TRBV24-1 - ATSRGGLAPYNEQF
TRBJ2-2 TRBV5-4 - ASSLGTSKNTGELF
TRBJ1-2 TRBV12-3/TRBV12-4 - ASRTDRGGYT
TRBJ2-3 TRBV4-1 - ASSDSAGDTQY
TRBJ2-7 TRBV4-1 TRBD1 ASSQLDRAYAEQY
TRBJ2-6 TRBV30 - AWSFHSPRPGAGANVLT
TRBJ1-2 TRBV2 TRBD1 ASTPNRGFNYGYT
TRBJ2-1 TRBV5-1 - ASSLGPHLLDNEQF
TRBJ1-2 TRBV29-1 - SVEGGAGAGGYT
TRBJ1-1 TRBV5-1 - ASLTDTEAF
TRBJ2-2 TRBV6-2/TRBV6-3 - ASSYVRKNTGELF
TRBJ2-3 TRBV7-2 TRBD1 ASSLVGQAIVSDTQY
TRBJ2-3 TRBV30 TRBD2 AWSGGGGVADTQY
TRBJ1-1 TRBV27 TRBD1 ASSLGTGGLPEAF
TRBJ2-5 TRBV13 - ASSLLQGKETQY
TRBJ1-3 TRBV7-8 - ASSPTRSSGNTIY
TRBJ2-6 TRBV7-3 TRBD1 ASSLGTGLSGANVLT
TRBJ2-7 TRBV10-3 - AISTGGSRPGSEQY
TRBJ2-7 TRBV9 - ASSPRGDSGEQY
TRBJ2-6 TRBV7-8 TRBD1 ASSEIRTGGAGANVLT
TRBJ1-5 TRBV29-1 - SVEMAGNQPQH
TRBJ2-3 TRBV5-1 - ASSLDPRTDTQY
TRBJ1-1 TRBV10-3 - AISEAQRTLEAF
TRBJ2-1 TRBV30 TRBD2 AWRNPSLAGAYNEQF
TRBJ1-5 TRBV20-1 - SARVAGLLVGSNQPQH
TRBJ2-1 TRBV7-3 TRBD2 ASSPRGLAGGLYNEQF
TRBJ2-7 TRBV18 - ASSPNQGEGYEQY
TRBJ2-7 TRBV20-1 - SAGGLAYEQY
TRBJ2-1 TRBV15 TRBD1 ATSGRTGSDEQF
TRBJ2-3 TRBV2 TRBD1 ASILSTRTGEGVATQY
TRBJ2-7 TRBV30 - AWSVYGSYEQY